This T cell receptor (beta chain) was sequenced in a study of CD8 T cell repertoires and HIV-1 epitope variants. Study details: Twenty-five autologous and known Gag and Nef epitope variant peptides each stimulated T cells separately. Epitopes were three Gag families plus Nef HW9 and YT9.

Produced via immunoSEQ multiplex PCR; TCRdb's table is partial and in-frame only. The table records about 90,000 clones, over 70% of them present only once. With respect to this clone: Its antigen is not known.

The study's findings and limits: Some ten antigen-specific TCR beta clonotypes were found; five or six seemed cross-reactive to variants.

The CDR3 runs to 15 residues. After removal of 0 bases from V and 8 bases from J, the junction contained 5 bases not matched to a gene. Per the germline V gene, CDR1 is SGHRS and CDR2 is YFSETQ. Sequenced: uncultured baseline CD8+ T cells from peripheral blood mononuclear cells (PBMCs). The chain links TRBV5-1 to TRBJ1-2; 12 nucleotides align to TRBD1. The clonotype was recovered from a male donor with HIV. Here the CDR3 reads CASSLEGQGAEGYTF. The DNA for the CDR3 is TGCGCCAGCAGCTTGGAGGGACAGGGGGCTGAAGGCTACACCTTC.